Shown below are 21 T cell receptor beta chains from a single sample sequenced in a study of blood T cell repertoires in COVID-19. Sequenced by immunoSEQ multiplex PCR; TCRdb stores in-frame clones only, minus some. The sample lists fewer than 200,000 clones, roughly 82% occurring once. Sequenced material: PBMCs or T cells enriched from blood (not recorded which). The receptor source for this set is a woman aged 55-69 years with acute COVID-19.

This sequence joins TRBV3-1 (or the pseudogene TRBV3-2) and TRBJ1-2; D gene unclear. CDR3 length equals 16 residues. V was clipped by 2 bases and J by 8 bases, with 21 bases between them. In germline, CDR1 is LGHDT, CDR2 YNNKEL (reference sequence). CDR3: CASSQLNLLRSRGYTF. In DNA, the CDR3 is TGTGCCAGCAGCCAACTAAACCTCCTACGGTCGCGAGGCTACACCTTC.

There are a few counts of this clone. The rearrangement joins TRBV27 to TRBJ1-2, with D unresolved. This CDR3 region has 13 residues. The V and J ends lost 6 bases and 1 base respectively, with 9 bases between them. Germline CDR1 is MNHEY and CDR2 is SMNVEV (reference sequence). Here the CDR3 DNA reads TGTGCCAGCAGCGTGAGGTTTAACTATGGCTACACCTTC. This codes for CASSVRFNYGYTF.

This clone came up once. The gene calls are TRBV4-1 and TRBJ1-4, with 8 bases matching TRBD1. Germline V CDR1 and CDR2: MGHRA, YSYEKL. Trimming cost V 4 bases and J 0 bases; bases outside gene matches: 4. The CDR3 has 16 amino acids. As DNA, the CDR3 is TGCGCCAGCAGCCTAAAGACAGGGGCAACTAATGAAAAACTGTTTTTT. This translates into CASSLKTGATNEKLFF.

This clone has a single count. The rearrangement joins TRBV2 to TRBJ2-2; unclear D gene. Trimming pared 4 bases from V and 0 bases from J, leaving 21 bases between. Germline CDR1 reads SNHLY; CDR2 reads FYNNEI. The CDR3 is 19 residues long. CDR3 sequence (DNA): TGTGCCAGCAGTGGGCAGTTCCGTGGCTCGTTCGCGAACACCGGGGAGCTGTTTTTT. Its translation: CASSGQFRGSFANTGELFF. The whole variable domain, remainder taken from reference TRBV2 and TRBJ2-2, is EPEVTQTPSHQVTQMGQEVILRCVPISNHLYFYWYRQILGQKVEFLVSFYNNEISEKSEIFDDQFSVERPDGSNFTLKIRSTKLEDSAMYFCASSGQFRGSFANTGELFFGEGSRLTVL.

V gene TRBV18 combines with J gene TRBJ1-5; the match to TRBD1 covers 7 bases. V was pared by 5 bases and J by 11 bases, with 6 bases of the junction left unmatched. Germline V CDR1 and CDR2: KGHSH, LQKENI. The CDR3 has 12 residues. CDR3 DNA: TGTGCCAGCTCATCCACAGGGGAGTCCCAGCATTTT. Encoded protein: CASSSTGESQHF.

This chain joins TRBV19 and TRBJ2-2; 7 nucleotides align to TRBD2. With V trimmed by 10 bases and J by 3 bases, 14 bases remained unmatched. This CDR3 is 16 amino acids long. Germline CDR1 is LNHDA and CDR2 is SQIVND (reference sequence). CDR3 loop: CATYDSGLTHTGELFF. The CDR3 nucleotides are TGTGCCACCTATGATAGCGGGCTTACACACACCGGGGAGCTGTTTTTT. Looking up the rest from reference TRBV19 and TRBJ2-2 gives the full variable domain: DGGITQSPKYLFRKEGQNVTLSCEQNLNHDAMYWYRQDPGQGLRLIYYSQIVNDFQKGDIAEGYSVSREKKESFPLTVTSAQKNPTAFYLCATYDSGLTHTGELFFGEGSRLTVL.

The chain is built from TRBV18 and TRBJ2-5; TRBD1 agrees at 9 bases. The CDR3 runs to 15 residues. V lost 3 bases and J lost 6; bases outside the gene matches: 8. Germline CDR1 KGHSH, CDR2 LQKENI. CDR3 amino acids: CASSPQGQGSKTQYF. DNA of the CDR3: TGTGCCAGCTCACCCCAAGGACAGGGGAGCAAGACCCAGTACTTC.

This chain links TRBV7-2 with TRBJ2-3, with TRBD2 matching over 10 bases. The CDR3 is 16 residues long. Germline V gene lookup returns CDR1 SGHTA and CDR2 FQGNSA. The ends lost 2 bases at V and 1 base at J; junction bases unmatched: 3. Here the CDR3 DNA reads TGTGCCAGCAGCTTAAGGCTAGCGGGGGGCACAGATACGCAGTATTTT. It is translated as CASSLRLAGGTDTQYF.

The chain recombines TRBV5-1 with TRBJ1-1, with D perhaps matching TRBD1 (5 bases). Germline CDR1 and CDR2: SGHRS and YFSETQ. V gave up 5 bases and J gave up 11 bases, with 13 bases separating them. The CDR3 totals 11 residues. Here the CDR3 reads CASSGGRVAFF. Here the CDR3 DNA reads TGCGCCAGCAGTGGTGGCAGGGTGGCTTTCTTT.

This chain links TRBV7-9 with TRBJ1-1; D gene ambiguous. CDR1 and CDR2 from the germline V gene are SEHNR and FQNEAQ (reference sequence). The CDR3 is 14 residues long. Trimming removed 5 bases at V and 1 base at J, with 11 bases between. CDR3 protein: CASSHRAGNTEAFF. In DNA form, the CDR3 reads TGTGCCAGCAGCCATCGTGCAGGGAACACTGAAGCTTTCTTT.

The genes are TRBV12-3 or TRBV12-4 and TRBJ2-2; maybe TRBD1 (6 bases). The CDR3 runs 13 residues. With 3 bases removed from V and 7 bases from J, the gap between germline ends came to 9 bases. CDR3 residues: CASSLRGNGELFF. The CDR3 DNA reads TGTGCCAGCAGTTTGAGGGGGAACGGGGAGCTGTTTTTT.

The V gene is TRBV11-2, the J gene TRBJ2-7, with 8 bases aligning to TRBD1. J lost 0 bases, V lost 4 bases, and 14 bases had no gene match. This CDR3 contains 18 residues. The germline gives CDR1 SGHAT, CDR2 FQNNGV. The CDR3 protein is CASSYRTGLHLSSYEQYV. The CDR3 DNA follows: TGTGCCAGCAGCTATCGGACAGGGCTACACTTGAGCTCCTACGAGCAGTACGTC.

This chain uses TRBV9 with TRBJ2-2; TRBD2 matches 7 bases. Per germline, CDR1 SGDLS and CDR2 YYNGEE. J was trimmed by 1 base and V by 8 bases; bases with no gene match: 8. The CDR3 spans 15 residues. The CDR3 sequence is CASRGVAGNTGELFF. The CDR3 DNA sequence: TGTGCCAGTCGGGGAGTAGCGGGGAACACCGGGGAGCTGTTTTTT.

The V call is TRBV12-2, the J call TRBJ2-7; TRBD2 is the table's D call and was not checked against the DNA. TRBV12-2 is annotated as a pseudogene. The CDR3 loop spans 12 amino acids. The CDR3 protein is CASRSLRYEQYF. The CDR3 DNA is TGTGCAAGTCGCTCCCTTCGGTACGAGCAGTACTTC.

This chain connects TRBV6-5 to TRBJ1-2, with 8 nucleotides matching TRBD1. The J segment lost 4 bases and the V segment lost 0 bases, leaving 1 base of the junction unmatched. There are 14 residues in the CDR3. Germline V gene lookup returns CDR1 MNHEY and CDR2 SVGAGI. CDR3 amino acids: CASSYSTGGYGYTF. The CDR3 nucleotides read TGTGCCAGCAGTTACTCTACAGGGGGCTATGGCTACACCTTC.

As DNA, the CDR3 is TGTGCCAGCATAGGTCAGGGGAACACCGGGGAGCTGTTTTTT. As protein: CASIGQGNTGELFF. The J gene is TRBJ2-2, the V gene TRBV6-5, with a possible D match to TRBD1 (5 bases). Germline lookup yields CDR1 MNHEY and CDR2 SVGAGI. The V gene lost 7 bases and the J gene lost 1 base, with 10 bases spanning the gap. The CDR3 has 14 residues.

J is TRBJ1-2 and V is TRBV7-2, with 10 bases that match TRBD1. CDR3 size: 16 residues. Germline CDR1 and CDR2: SGHTA and FQGNSA. Unmatched junction bases numbered 8, after V lost 2 bases and J lost 5 bases. CDR3 bases: TGTGCCAGCAGCTTATCTACGCCGGGACAGGGGTATGGCTACACCTTC. This encodes CASSLSTPGQGYGYTF.

The rearrangement joins TRBV4-3 to TRBJ1-2, with D unresolved. The CDR3 covers 16 residues. Germline CDR1 reads LGHNA; CDR2 reads YSLEER. V was cut by 0 bases and J by 2 bases, with 13 bases left in between. CDR3 sequence (DNA): TGCGCCAGCAGCCAAGATACGGGGTTTGGGAACTATGGCTACACCTTC. Translating it yields CASSQDTGFGNYGYTF.

The chain recombines TRBV7-6 with TRBJ1-1; TRBD1 is a possible D gene (6 bases). Germline values: CDR1 SGHVS, CDR2 FNYEAQ. The CDR3 is 13 residues long. Trimming cost V 3 bases and J 2 bases, with 7 bases left between them. This CDR3 is CASSLTGNTEAFF. The CDR3 bases are TGTGCCAGCAGCTTGACAGGCAACACTGAAGCTTTCTTT. The full variable domain, rest sourced from reference TRBV7-6 and TRBJ1-1, is GAGVSQSPRYKVTKRGQDVALRCDPISGHVSLYWYRQALGQGPEFLTYFNYEAQQDKSGLPNDRFSAERPEGSISTLTIQRTEQRDSAMYRCASSLTGNTEAFFGQGTRLTVV.

The chain carries TRBV19 and TRBJ1-1; the D gene is possibly TRBD1 (6 bases). The CDR3 loop spans 14 amino acids. V lost 4 bases and J lost 7, with 16 bases in between. The germline CDR1 and CDR2 sequences are LNHDA and SQIVND (reference sequence). Written as DNA, the CDR3 is TGTGCCAGTAGTAAAGGGGGAAGAAATTATGAAGCTTTCTTT. Its protein is CASSKGGRNYEAFF.

This chain connects TRBV29-1 to TRBJ2-7, with D maybe TRBD2 (6 bases). CDR1 and CDR2 from the germline V gene are SQVTM and ANQGSEA. The CDR3 spans 11 residues. The V gene lost 4 bases and the J gene lost 4 bases, with 8 bases spanning the gap. The CDR3 nucleotides read TGCAGCGTTGGCGGGGTTTACGAGCAGTACTTC. Protein product: CSVGGVYEQYF.